This T cell receptor beta chain was recovered during a study of CD8 T cells in Susac syndrome. RNA was extracted with the RNeasy kit, and a quantity of roughly 0.45 to 1 ug was reverse transcribed using random hexamers. Amplification of TCR beta CDR3 across 54 Vbeta and 13 Jbeta was performed with immunoSEQ multiplex PCR. TCRdb processed the immunoSEQ multiplex PCR reads anew with MiXCR; each CDR3 protein has one entry. Of around 190,000 distinct CDR3 sequences detected, 85% to 95% appear once; the ten largest clones hold roughly 0.16%. The J segment lost 7 bases and the V segment lost 0 bases, leaving 3 bases of the junction unmatched. The CDR3 consists of 16 residues. The V gene's germline CDR1 is MNHNS and CDR2 SASEGT.

This sequence joins TRBV6-1 and TRBJ2-1; TRBD2 matches at 13 bases. The receptor was derived from a human donor with multiple sclerosis. The source material was CD8+ T cells from PBMCs. The CDR3 is CASSEAALAGGNEQFF. The CDR3 DNA is TGTGCCAGCAGTGAAGCGGCACTAGCGGGAGGGAATGAGCAGTTCTTC.